This T cell receptor beta chain was observed in a study of blood T cell repertoires in COVID-19. Study at large: T cells, B-cell-depleted T cells, or PBMCs supplied cDNA or gDNA.

Trimming removed 4 bases at V and 5 bases at J, with 8 bases between. In germline, CDR1 is LGHDT, CDR2 YNNKEL (reference sequence). CDR3 length: 13 residues. Original analysis: Estimates of nucleated cell counts were drawn from the amplification of reference gene primers. Libraries were prepared by immunoSEQ multiplex PCR; TCRdb keeps only in-frame clonotypes and omits some of them. V, J and clone size reflect that table, while D and trimming were determined from the DNA. The sample shows some 240,000 clones, over 75% of them seen only once. This chain links TRBV3-1 (or the pseudogene TRBV3-2) with TRBJ2-2; possibly TRBD2 for D (6 bases). The sample comprised peripheral blood. The sequence derives from a woman in her 70s with COVID-19, enrolled during active disease. DNA of the CDR3: TGTGCCAGCAGCCTAAGCGGGACCGGGGAGCTGTTTTTT. Its translation is CASSLSGTGELFF.